The T cell receptor (beta chain) under discussion was sequenced for a study of T cells after yellow fever vaccination. For the study at large: Fractions of limited cellularity were prepared by means of SMART-Seq v4 Ultra Low Input. Study-wide findings and caveats: Overall, a small share of clonotypes was seen in both CD4 and CD8 compartments. FACS-sorted repertoires could contain abundant clonotypes contaminating from the bulk population. Post-booster repertoires again held most primary-vaccination clones (around 95% CD4, just under 90% CD8).

From germline, CDR1 is LGHDT and CDR2 YNNKEL (reference sequence). The CDR3 consists of 13 residues. V lost 4 bases to trimming and J lost 2 bases, with 6 bases between them. MiXCR was run by TCRdb on the 5' RACE reads, yielding one entry per CDR3 protein. The sample consists of over 150,000 distinct CDR3 sequences, 5.5% to 7.5% of them appearing once. This clonotype was counted at least ten times. Its matching antigen is unknown. The V call is TRBV3-1, the J call TRBJ1-3; D is unclear. This clonotype originated in a man aged 18 to 30 who received the YFV17D yellow fever vaccine. The material sequenced was CD4+ T cells sorted from PBMCs, taken on the day of the first yellow fever vaccination. The CDR3, as DNA: TGTGCCAGCAGCCCGGCGGCTGGAAACACCATATATTTT. This gives the protein CASSPAAGNTIYF. Full variable domain (outside the CDR3, taken from reference TRBV3-1 and TRBJ1-3): DTAVSQTPKYLVTQMGNDKSIKCEQNLGHDTMYWYKQDSKKFLKIMFSYNNKELIINETVPNRFSPKSPDKAHLNLHINSLELGDSAVYFCASSPAAGNTIYFGEGSWLTVV.